The rows below give T cell receptor beta chains drawn from one sample of a study of T-cell reconstitution after alpha-beta-depleted transplantation in children. TCRdb passed the PCR reads through MiXCR, listing each CDR3 protein once. The sample yields 200,000 to 300,000 distinct CDR3 sequences, about 24% seen once. The sequencing used PBMCs, mostly from graft donor cells, collected 360 days after TCRalphabeta/CD19-depleted stem cell transplant. The receptors derive from a female patient under 10 years old who had a stem cell transplant for congenital amegakaryocytic thrombocytopenia, so the T cells may come from the graft donor. CDR3s include the opening cysteine and the closing phenylalanine or tryptophan. D genes are given only for firm matches. Clone size appears in some rows only: once, few, many, or a class for an expanded clone.

V gene	clone size	J gene	D gene	CDR3 protein	CDR3 DNA
TRBV28	few	TRBJ2-1	NA	CASSFSSAEQFF	TGTGCCAGCAGTTTTTCTTCGGCTGAGCAGTTCTTC
TRBV29-1	once	TRBJ2-7	NA	CSGGAGIYEQYF	TGCAGCGGGGGCGCTGGGATCTACGAGCAGTACTTC
TRBV30	NA	TRBJ1-3	NA	CAWGPEFGNTIYF	TGTGCCTGGGGACCGGAGTTCGGAAACACCATATATTTT
TRBV27	few	TRBJ1-6	TRBD1	CASSIGTGFNSPLHF	TGTGCCAGCAGTATAGGGACAGGGTTTAATTCACCCCTCCACTTT
TRBV18	NA	TRBJ2-1	TRBD2	CASSPPTSGRNEQFF	TGTGCCAGCTCACCACCGACTAGCGGGAGGAATGAGCAGTTCTTC
TRBV7-2	NA	TRBJ1-3	NA	CASSWTSGGGNTIYF	TGTGCCAGCAGCTGGACCTCGGGAGGTGGAAACACCATATATTTT
TRBV29-1	few	TRBJ1-1	NA	CSVDGKLEAFF	TGCAGCGTTGATGGAAAACTCGAAGCTTTCTTT
TRBV29-1	few	TRBJ2-7	NA	CSVDFEGGYEQYF	TGCAGCGTTGACTTCGAGGGGGGCTACGAGCAGTACTTC
TRBV11-2	NA	TRBJ2-1	TRBD2	CASGPGNSGDRKFF	TGTGCCAGCGGTCCCGGGAATAGCGGGGATCGGAAGTTCTTC
TRBV25-1	NA	TRBJ2-3	NA	CASSEGAQGRTDTQYF	TGTGCCAGCAGTGAAGGGGCGCAGGGACGTACGGATACGCAGTATTTT
TRBV20-1	few	TRBJ2-4	TRBD1	CSAREGTGVNIQYF	TGCAGTGCTAGAGAAGGGACAGGGGTAAACATTCAGTACTTC
TRBV2	NA	TRBJ2-7	TRBD2	CASRSGTSGTYEQYF	TGTGCCAGCAGATCCGGGACTAGCGGTACCTACGAGCAGTACTTC
TRBV29-1	many	TRBJ2-1	NA	CSVDTSTSSGEQFF	TGCAGCGTTGACACTTCGACTAGTTCGGGTGAGCAGTTCTTC
TRBV28	few	TRBJ2-1	TRBD1	CASSTPGGRSYNEQFF	TGTGCCAGCAGTACACCAGGGGGCCGCTCCTACAATGAGCAGTTCTTC
TRBV29-1	many	TRBJ2-7	TRBD1	CSGRTGTFGEQYF	TGCAGCGGGAGGACAGGGACTTTCGGCGAGCAGTACTTC
TRBV3-1	NA	TRBJ2-3	TRBD2	CASSRAGAGTDTQYF	TGTGCCAGCAGCCGAGCGGGGGCGGGGACAGATACGCAGTATTTT